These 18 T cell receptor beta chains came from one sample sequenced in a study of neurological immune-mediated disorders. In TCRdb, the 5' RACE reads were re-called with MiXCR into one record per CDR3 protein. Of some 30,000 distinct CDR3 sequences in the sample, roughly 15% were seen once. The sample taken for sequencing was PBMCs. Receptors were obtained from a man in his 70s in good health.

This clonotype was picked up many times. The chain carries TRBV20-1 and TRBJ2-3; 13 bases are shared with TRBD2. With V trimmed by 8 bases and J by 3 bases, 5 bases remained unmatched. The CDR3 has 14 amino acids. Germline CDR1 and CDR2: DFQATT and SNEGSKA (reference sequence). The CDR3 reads CSLTSGRETDTQYF. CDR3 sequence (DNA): TGCAGTCTTACTAGCGGGAGGGAAACAGATACGCAGTATTTT.

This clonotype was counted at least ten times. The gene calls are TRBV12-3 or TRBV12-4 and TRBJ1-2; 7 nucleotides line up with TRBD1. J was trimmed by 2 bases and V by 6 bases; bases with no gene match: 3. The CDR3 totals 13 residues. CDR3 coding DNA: TGTGCCAGCAGCAAGACAGGGAACTATGGCTACACCTTC. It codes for CASSKTGNYGYTF.

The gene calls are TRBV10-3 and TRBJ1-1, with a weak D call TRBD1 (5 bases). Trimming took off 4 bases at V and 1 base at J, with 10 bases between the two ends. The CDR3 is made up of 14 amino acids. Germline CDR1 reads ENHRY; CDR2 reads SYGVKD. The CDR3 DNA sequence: TGTGCCATCAGTGGTGGGCAGGGGAACACTGAAGCTTTCTTT. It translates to CAISGGQGNTEAFF.

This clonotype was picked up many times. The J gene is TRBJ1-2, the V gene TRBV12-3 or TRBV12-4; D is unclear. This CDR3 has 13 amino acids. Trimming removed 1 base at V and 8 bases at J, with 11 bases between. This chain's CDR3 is CASSLGDDLGYTF. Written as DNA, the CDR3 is TGTGCCAGCAGTTTAGGTGACGACCTAGGCTACACCTTC.

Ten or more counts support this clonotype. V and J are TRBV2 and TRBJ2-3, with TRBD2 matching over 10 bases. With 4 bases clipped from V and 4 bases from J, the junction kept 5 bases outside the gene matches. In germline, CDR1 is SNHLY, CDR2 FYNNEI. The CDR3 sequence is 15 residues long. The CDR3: CASSGKRGGSDTQYF. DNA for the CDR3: TGTGCCAGCAGTGGGAAGCGGGGGGGCTCAGATACGCAGTATTTT.

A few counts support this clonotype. Here the CDR3 reads CSARPGTSGGETQYF. The CDR3 nucleotides read TGCAGTGCTAGGCCCGGGACTAGCGGGGGAGAGACCCAGTACTTC. The gene calls are TRBV20-1 and TRBJ2-5, with 14 bases that match TRBD2. Germline loops: CDR1 DFQATT, CDR2 SNEGSKA (reference sequence). Losses at the gene ends were 3 bases for V and 4 bases for J; bases not matched to a gene: 4. The CDR3 runs 15 residues.

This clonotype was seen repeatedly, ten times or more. The CDR3 loop reads CASSPTGTSEAFF. The CDR3 region has the DNA TGCGCCAGCAGCCCCACAGGTACTTCTGAAGCTTTCTTT. The chain links TRBV4-3 to TRBJ1-1; D possibly corresponds to TRBD1 (5 bases). There are 13 residues in the CDR3. V dropped 4 bases and J dropped 6 bases, with 12 bases sitting between them. Germline values: CDR1 LGHNA, CDR2 YSLEER.

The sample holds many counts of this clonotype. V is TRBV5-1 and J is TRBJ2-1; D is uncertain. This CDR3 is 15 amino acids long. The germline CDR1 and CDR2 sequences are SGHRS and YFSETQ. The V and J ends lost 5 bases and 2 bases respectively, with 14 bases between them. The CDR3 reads CASRPHTGPYNEQFF. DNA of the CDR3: TGCGCCAGCAGGCCACACACCGGACCCTACAATGAGCAGTTCTTC.

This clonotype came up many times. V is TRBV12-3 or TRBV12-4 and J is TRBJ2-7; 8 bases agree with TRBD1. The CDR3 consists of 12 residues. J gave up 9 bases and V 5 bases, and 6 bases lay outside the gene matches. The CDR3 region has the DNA TGTGCCAGCAGTAGACAGGGGTTCGGGCAGTACTTC. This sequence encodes CASSRQGFGQYF.

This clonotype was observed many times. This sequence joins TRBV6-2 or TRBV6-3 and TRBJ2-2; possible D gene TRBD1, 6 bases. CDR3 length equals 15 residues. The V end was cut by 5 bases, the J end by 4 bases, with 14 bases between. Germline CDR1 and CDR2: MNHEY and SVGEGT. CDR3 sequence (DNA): TGTGCCAGCAGTACTCGAGACAGGACCACCGGGGAGCTGTTTTTT. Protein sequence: CASSTRDRTTGELFF.

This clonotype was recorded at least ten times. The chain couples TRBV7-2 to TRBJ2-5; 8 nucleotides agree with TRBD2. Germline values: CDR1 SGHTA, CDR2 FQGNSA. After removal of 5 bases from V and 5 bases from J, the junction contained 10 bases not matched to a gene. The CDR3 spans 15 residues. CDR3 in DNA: TGTGCCAGCAGCGATACCGGGACTAGAAGCGAGACCCAGTACTTC. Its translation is CASSDTGTRSETQYF.

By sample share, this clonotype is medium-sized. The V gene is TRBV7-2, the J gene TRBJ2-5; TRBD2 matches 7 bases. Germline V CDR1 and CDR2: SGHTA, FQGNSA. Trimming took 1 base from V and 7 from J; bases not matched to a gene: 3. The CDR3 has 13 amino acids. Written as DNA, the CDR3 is TGTGCCAGCAGCTTAGAAGGGGAGGGGACCCAGTACTTC. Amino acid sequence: CASSLEGEGTQYF.

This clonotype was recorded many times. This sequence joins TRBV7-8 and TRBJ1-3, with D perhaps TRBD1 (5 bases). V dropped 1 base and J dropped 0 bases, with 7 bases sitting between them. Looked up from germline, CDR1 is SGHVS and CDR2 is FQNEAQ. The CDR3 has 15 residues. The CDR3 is CASSLEGSSGNTIYF. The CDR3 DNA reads TGTGCCAGCAGCTTAGAGGGGAGCTCTGGAAACACCATATATTTT.

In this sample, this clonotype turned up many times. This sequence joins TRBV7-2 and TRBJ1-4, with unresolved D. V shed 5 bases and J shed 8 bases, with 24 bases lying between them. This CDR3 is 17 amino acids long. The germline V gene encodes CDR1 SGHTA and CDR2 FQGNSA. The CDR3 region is CASSPGRGGLHREKLFF. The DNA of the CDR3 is TGTGCCAGCAGCCCTGGAAGAGGAGGGCTCCATCGGGAAAAACTGTTTTTT.

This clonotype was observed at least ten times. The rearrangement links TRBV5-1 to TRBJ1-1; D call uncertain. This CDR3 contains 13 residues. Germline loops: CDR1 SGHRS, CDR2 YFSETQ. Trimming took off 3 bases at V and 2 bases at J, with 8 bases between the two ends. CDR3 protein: CASSSDGNTEAFF. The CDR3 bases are TGCGCCAGCAGCTCGGACGGTAACACTGAAGCTTTCTTT.

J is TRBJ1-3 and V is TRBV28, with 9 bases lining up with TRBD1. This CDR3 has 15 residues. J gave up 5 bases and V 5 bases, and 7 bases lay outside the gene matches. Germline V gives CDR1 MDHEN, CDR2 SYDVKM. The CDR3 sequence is CASSQPGTGRNTIYF. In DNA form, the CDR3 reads TGTGCCAGCAGTCAACCGGGGACAGGGAGAAACACCATATATTTT. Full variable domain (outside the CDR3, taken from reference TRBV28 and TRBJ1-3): DVKVTQSSRYLVKRTGEKVFLECVQDMDHENMFWYRQDPGLGLRLIYFSYDVKMKEKGDIPEGYSVSREKKERFSLILESASTNQTSMYLCASSQPGTGRNTIYFGEGSWLTVV.

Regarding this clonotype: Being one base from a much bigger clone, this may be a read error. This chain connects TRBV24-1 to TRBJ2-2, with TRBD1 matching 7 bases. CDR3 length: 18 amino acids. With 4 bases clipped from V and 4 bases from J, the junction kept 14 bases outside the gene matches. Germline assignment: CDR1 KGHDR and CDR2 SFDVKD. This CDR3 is CATSDPPGQMGSTGELFF. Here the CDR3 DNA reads TGTGCCACCAGTGACCCACCGGGACAGATGGGAAGCACCGGGGAGCTGTTTTTT.

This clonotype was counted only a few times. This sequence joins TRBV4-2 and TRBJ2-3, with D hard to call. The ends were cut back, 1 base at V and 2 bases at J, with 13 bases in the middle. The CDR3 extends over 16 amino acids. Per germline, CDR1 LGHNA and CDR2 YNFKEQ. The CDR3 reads CASSQVFALSTDTQYF. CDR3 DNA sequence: TGTGCCAGCAGCCAAGTTTTTGCCTTATCCACAGATACGCAGTATTTT.